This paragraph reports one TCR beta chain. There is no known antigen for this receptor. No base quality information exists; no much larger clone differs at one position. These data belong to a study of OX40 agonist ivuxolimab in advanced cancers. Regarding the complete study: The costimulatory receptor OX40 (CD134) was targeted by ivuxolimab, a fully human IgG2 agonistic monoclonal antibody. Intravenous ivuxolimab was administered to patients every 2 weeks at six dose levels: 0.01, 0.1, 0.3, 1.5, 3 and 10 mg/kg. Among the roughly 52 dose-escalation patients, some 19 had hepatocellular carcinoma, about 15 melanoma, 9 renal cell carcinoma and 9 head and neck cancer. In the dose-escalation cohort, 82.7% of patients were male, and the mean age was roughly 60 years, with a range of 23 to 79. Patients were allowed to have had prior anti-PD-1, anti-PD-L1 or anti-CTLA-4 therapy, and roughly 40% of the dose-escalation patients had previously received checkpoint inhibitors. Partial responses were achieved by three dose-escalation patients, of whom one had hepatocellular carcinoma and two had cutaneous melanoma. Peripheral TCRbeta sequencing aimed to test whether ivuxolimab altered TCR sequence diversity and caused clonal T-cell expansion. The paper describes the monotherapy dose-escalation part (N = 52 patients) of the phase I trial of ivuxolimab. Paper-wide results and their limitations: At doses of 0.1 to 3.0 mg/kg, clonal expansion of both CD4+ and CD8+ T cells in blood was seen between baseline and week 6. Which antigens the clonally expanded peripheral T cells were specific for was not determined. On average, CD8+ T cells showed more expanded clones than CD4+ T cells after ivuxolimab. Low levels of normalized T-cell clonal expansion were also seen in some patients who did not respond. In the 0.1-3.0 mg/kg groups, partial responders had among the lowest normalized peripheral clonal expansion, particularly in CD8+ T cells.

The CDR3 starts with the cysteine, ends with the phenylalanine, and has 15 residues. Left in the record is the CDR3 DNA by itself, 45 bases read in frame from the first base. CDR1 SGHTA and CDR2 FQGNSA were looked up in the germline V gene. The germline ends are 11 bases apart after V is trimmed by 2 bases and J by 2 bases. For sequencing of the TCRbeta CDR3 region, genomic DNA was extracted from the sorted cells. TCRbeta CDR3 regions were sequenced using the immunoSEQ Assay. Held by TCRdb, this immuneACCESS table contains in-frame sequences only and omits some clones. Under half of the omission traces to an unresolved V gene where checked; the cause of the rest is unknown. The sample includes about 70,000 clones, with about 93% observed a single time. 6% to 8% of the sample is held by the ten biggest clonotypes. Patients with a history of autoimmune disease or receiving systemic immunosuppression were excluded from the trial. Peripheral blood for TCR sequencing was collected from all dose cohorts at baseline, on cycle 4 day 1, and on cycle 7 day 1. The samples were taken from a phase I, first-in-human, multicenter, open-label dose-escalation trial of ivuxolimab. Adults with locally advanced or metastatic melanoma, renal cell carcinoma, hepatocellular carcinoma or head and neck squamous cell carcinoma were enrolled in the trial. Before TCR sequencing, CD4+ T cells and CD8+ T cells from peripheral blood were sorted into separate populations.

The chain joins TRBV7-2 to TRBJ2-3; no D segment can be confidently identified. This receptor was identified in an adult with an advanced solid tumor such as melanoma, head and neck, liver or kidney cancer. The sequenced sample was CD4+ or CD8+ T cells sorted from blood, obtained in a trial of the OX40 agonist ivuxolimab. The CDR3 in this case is CASSLLAENTDTQYF. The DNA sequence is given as TGTGCCAGCAGCTTACTTGCGGAGAACACAGATACGCAGTATTTT.